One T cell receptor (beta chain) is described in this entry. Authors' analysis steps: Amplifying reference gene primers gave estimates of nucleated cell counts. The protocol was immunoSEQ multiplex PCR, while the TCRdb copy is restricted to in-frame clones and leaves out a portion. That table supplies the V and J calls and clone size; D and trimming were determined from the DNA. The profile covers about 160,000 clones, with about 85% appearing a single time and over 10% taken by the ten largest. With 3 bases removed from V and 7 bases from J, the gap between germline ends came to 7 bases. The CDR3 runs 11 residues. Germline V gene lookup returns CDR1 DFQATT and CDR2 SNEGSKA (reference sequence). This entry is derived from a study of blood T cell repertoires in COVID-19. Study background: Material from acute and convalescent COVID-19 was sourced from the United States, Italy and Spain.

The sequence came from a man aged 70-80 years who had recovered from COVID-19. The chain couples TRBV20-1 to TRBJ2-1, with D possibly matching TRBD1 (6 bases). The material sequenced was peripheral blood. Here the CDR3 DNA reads TGCAGTGCTAGCACAGGGAATGAGCAGTTCTTC. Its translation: CSASTGNEQFF.